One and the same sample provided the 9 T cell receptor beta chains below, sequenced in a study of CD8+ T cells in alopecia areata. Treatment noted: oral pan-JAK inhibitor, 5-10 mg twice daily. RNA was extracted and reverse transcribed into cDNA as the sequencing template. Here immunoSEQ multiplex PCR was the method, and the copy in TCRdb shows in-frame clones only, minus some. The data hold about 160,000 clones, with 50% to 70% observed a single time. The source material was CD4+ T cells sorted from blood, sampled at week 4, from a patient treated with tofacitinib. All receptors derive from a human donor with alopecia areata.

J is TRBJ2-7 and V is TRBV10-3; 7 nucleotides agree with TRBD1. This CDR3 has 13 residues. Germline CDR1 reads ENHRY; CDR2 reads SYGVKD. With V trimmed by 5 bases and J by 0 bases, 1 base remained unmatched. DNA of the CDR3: TGTGCCATCAGTAGGGACAGCTCCTACGAGCAGTACTTC. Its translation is CAISRDSSYEQYF.

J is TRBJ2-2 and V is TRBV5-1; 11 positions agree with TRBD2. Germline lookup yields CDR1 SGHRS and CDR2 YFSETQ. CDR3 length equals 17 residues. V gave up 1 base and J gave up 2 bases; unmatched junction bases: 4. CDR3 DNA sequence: TGCGCCAGCAGCTTGAAACTAGCGGGGGCTAACACCGGGGAGCTGTTTTTT. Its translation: CASSLKLAGANTGELFF.

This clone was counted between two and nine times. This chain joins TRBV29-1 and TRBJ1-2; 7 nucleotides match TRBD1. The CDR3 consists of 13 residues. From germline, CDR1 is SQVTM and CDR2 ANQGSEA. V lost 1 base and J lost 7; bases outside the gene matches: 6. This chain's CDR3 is CSVEGQGTSGYTF. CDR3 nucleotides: TGCAGCGTTGAAGGACAGGGAACCTCTGGCTACACCTTC.

CDR3 in amino acids: CASSLKGGQETQYF. The CDR3 nucleotides read TGTGCCAGCAGTTTGAAGGGCGGGCAAGAGACCCAGTACTTC. The chain employs TRBV6-6 and TRBJ2-5; the D gene is possibly TRBD2 (5 bases). The CDR3 is 14 amino acids. CDR1 is MNHNY and CDR2 is SVGAGI in the germline V gene (reference sequence). The ends were cut back, 4 bases at V and 2 bases at J, with 11 bases in the middle.

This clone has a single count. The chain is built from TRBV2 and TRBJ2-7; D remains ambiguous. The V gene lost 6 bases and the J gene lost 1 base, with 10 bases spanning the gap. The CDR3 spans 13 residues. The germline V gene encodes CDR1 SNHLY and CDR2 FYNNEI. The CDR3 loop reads CASSQDGSYEQYF. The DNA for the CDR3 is TGTGCCAGCAGCCAAGACGGATCCTACGAGCAGTACTTC.

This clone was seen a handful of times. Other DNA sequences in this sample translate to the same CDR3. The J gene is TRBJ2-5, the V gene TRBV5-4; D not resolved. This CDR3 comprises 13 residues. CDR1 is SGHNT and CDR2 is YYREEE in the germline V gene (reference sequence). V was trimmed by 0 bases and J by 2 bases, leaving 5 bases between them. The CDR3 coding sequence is TGTGCCAGCAGCTTGGACAGTCAAGAGACCCAGTACTTC. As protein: CASSLDSQETQYF.

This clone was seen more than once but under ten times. CDR3 in DNA: TGTGCCAGCAGCTTGGACGCCTACCAAGAGACCCAGTACTTC. Residues: CASSLDAYQETQYF. The chain is built from TRBV5-4 and TRBJ2-5, with D unclear. Germline V gene data show CDR1 as SGHNT and CDR2 as YYREEE (reference sequence). V lost 0 bases and J 0 bases, leaving 6 bases between the germline ends. This CDR3 comprises 14 residues.

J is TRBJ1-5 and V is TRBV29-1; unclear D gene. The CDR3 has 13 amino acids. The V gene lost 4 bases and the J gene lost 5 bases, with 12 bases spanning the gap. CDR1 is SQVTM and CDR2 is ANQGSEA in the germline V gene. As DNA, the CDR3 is TGCAGCGTTGCTTTGGCAGGAGATCAGCCCCAGCATTTT. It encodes CSVALAGDQPQHF.

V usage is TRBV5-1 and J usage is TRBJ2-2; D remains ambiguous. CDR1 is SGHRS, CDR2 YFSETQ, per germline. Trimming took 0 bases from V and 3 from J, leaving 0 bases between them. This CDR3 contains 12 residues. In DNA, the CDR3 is TGCGCCAGCAGCTTGGACACCGGGGAGCTGTTTTTT. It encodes CASSLDTGELFF.